These 31 T cell receptor beta chains originate from one sample sequenced in a study of OX40 agonist ivuxolimab in advanced cancers. Assay used: immunoSEQ multiplex PCR; TCRdb lists only in-frame clones, some missing. The table records about 75,000 clones, roughly 84% of them present only once. The specimen was CD4+ or CD8+ T cells sorted from blood, collected in a trial of the OX40 agonist ivuxolimab. The receptors derive from an adult with an advanced solid tumor such as melanoma, head and neck, liver or kidney cancer.

The rearrangement joins TRBV10-3 to TRBJ2-5; TRBD2 matches at 11 bases. The CDR3 is made up of 17 amino acids. V shed 6 bases, J shed 4 bases, and the junction held 13 bases outside the gene matches. In germline, CDR1 is ENHRY, CDR2 SYGVKD. CDR3 coding DNA: TGTGCCATCAGCGCAACGGGGCTAGCGGGAGGAGGAGAGACCCAGTACTTC. Translated, it gives CAISATGLAGGGETQYF.

The chain is built from TRBV11-2 and TRBJ2-1; D is unresolved. CDR3 length equals 15 residues. Trimming took 0 bases from V and 6 from J, leaving 12 bases between them. Germline values: CDR1 SGHAT, CDR2 FQNNGV. The CDR3 coding sequence is TGTGCCAGCAGCTTAGAACTATTGGGGTTCAATGAGCAGTTCTTC. It codes for CASSLELLGFNEQFF.

This clone was seen a few times. The gene calls are TRBV7-2 and TRBJ1-2, with a tentative D call TRBD1 (6 bases). Germline CDR1 is SGHTA and CDR2 is FQGNSA. With 10 bases removed from V and 3 bases from J, the gap between germline ends came to 12 bases. The CDR3 contains 12 residues. CDR3 amino acids: CATRDTYYGYTF. The CDR3 nucleotides read TGTGCCACTAGGGACACCTACTATGGCTACACCTTC.

The chain combines TRBV28 with TRBJ2-3; TRBD2 aligns across 10 bases. The CDR3 length is 17 residues. The germline CDR1 and CDR2 sequences are MDHEN and SYDVKM. The V gene end was trimmed by 4 bases and the J gene end by 1 base; junction bases not matched to a gene: 8. The chain's CDR3 is CASSWGLLAGGTDTQYF. CDR3 DNA sequence: TGTGCCAGCAGTTGGGGTCTGCTAGCGGGAGGCACAGATACGCAGTATTTT.

This clone was picked up one time. This chain links TRBV11-2 with TRBJ2-5, with D hard to call. V was clipped by 3 bases and J by 0 bases, with 14 bases between them. In germline, CDR1 is SGHAT, CDR2 FQNNGV. The CDR3 contains 16 residues. CDR3 coding DNA: TGTGCCAGCAGCTTTATGGGTCCAACGGACCAAGAGACCCAGTACTTC. It encodes CASSFMGPTDQETQYF. Based on the CDR3 plus reference TRBV11-2 and TRBJ2-5, the full variable domain is EAGVAQSPRYKIIEKRQSVAFWCNPISGHATLYWYQQILGQGPKLLIQFQNNGVVDDSQLPKDRFSAERLKGVDSTLKIQPAKLEDSAVYLCASSFMGPTDQETQYFGPGTRLLVL.

This chain links TRBV5-4 with TRBJ1-1; D remains ambiguous. The CDR3 has 16 amino acids. Germline V gene data show CDR1 as SGHNT and CDR2 as YYREEE (reference sequence). V was trimmed by 0 bases and J by 1 base, leaving 13 bases between them. CDR3 coding DNA: TGTGCCAGCAGCTTGGAGGCGTTTGTGGGGAACACTGAAGCTTTCTTT. It codes for CASSLEAFVGNTEAFF.

The J gene is TRBJ1-4, the V gene TRBV7-9; no definite D call. Germline V gives CDR1 SEHNR, CDR2 FQNEAQ (reference sequence). V was trimmed by 1 base and J by 4 bases, leaving 7 bases between them. This CDR3 comprises 14 residues. The CDR3 region has the DNA TGTGCCAGCAGCTTAGACACCAGTAATGAAAAACTGTTTTTT. This translates into CASSLDTSNEKLFF.

This rearrangement joins TRBV6-1 to TRBJ2-7, with TRBD2 as a possible D gene (5 bases). V was trimmed by 1 base and J by 0 bases, leaving 10 bases between them. Germline CDR1 is MNHNS and CDR2 is SASEGT. This CDR3 is built from 15 residues. CDR3 nucleotide sequence: TGTGCCAGCAGTGAAGGCGGAGGAACCTCCTACGAGCAGTACTTC. Protein sequence: CASSEGGGTSYEQYF.

The V and J genes are TRBV6-1 and TRBJ2-5; no clear D gene. Germline V gene sequence: CDR1 MNHNS, CDR2 SASEGT. Trimming cost V 7 bases and J 1 base, with 7 bases left between them. CDR3 length: 12 residues. The CDR3 here is CASTPGQETQYF. The CDR3 DNA reads TGTGCCAGCACCCCGGGCCAAGAGACCCAGTACTTC.

This clone has a handful of counts. The rearrangement joins TRBV9 to TRBJ2-7, with 13 bases aligning to TRBD2. CDR1 is SGDLS, CDR2 YYNGEE, per germline. The V and J ends lost 3 bases and 3 bases, in that order; junction bases with no gene match: 6. The CDR3 sequence is 16 residues long. The CDR3 spells CASSAGTSGTFYEQYF. The CDR3, as DNA: TGTGCCAGCAGCGCCGGGACTAGCGGGACTTTCTACGAGCAGTACTTC.

The chain couples TRBV15 to TRBJ1-1; weak D call: TRBD1 (5 bases). V was shortened by 0 bases and J by 0 bases, with 11 bases between the two germline ends. Germline-derived CDR1 and CDR2 are LNHNV and YYDKDF (reference sequence). This CDR3 region has 16 residues. CDR3 residues: CATSRDRGRVNTEAFF. The DNA for the CDR3 is TGTGCCACCAGCAGAGATCGTGGCAGGGTGAACACTGAAGCTTTCTTT. The entire variable domain, with the rest obtained from reference TRBV15 and TRBJ1-1, is as follows: DAMVIQNPRYQVTQFGKPVTLSCSQTLNHNVMYWYQQKSSQAPKLLFHYYDKDFNNEADTPDNFQSRRPNTSFCFLDIRSPGLGDTAMYLCATSRDRGRVNTEAFFGQGTRLTVV.

V usage is TRBV15 and J usage is TRBJ1-2, with D possibly TRBD1 on 5 matching bases. The CDR3 runs to 15 residues. Trimming pared 1 base from V and 5 bases from J, leaving 14 bases between. Germline assignment: CDR1 LNHNV and CDR2 YYDKDF (reference sequence). The CDR3 sequence is CATSRGDWGLYGYTF. DNA for the CDR3: TGTGCCACCAGCAGAGGAGACTGGGGCCTATATGGCTACACCTTC. Full variable domain (outside the CDR3, taken from reference TRBV15 and TRBJ1-2): DAMVIQNPRYQVTQFGKPVTLSCSQTLNHNVMYWYQQKSSQAPKLLFHYYDKDFNNEADTPDNFQSRRPNTSFCFLDIRSPGLGDTAMYLCATSRGDWGLYGYTFGSGTRLTVV.

The chain uses TRBV2 and TRBJ2-7; D is undetermined. Trimming stripped 5 bases from V and 1 base from J, with 6 bases between. Germline V gene data show CDR1 as SNHLY and CDR2 as FYNNEI. The CDR3 runs to 12 residues. CDR3 residues: CASSLSSYEQYF. The CDR3 DNA reads as TGTGCCAGCAGTCTGTCATCCTACGAGCAGTACTTC.

This clone was seen a single time. The V gene is TRBV27, the J gene TRBJ2-1; tentatively, D is TRBD2 (5 bases). This CDR3 spans 17 amino acids. V was pared by 6 bases and J by 5 bases, with 23 bases between. Germline values: CDR1 MNHEY, CDR2 SMNVEV (reference sequence). The CDR3 DNA reads as TGTGCCAGCAGGCCGACCCCGAGGGCACTCATCGACAATGAGCAGTTCTTC. As protein: CASRPTPRALIDNEQFF.

V is TRBV6-6 and J is TRBJ2-7; D unclear. The CDR3 is 10 residues long. Per the germline V gene, CDR1 is MNHNY and CDR2 is SVGAGI (reference sequence). Trimming pared 10 bases from V and 3 bases from J, leaving 7 bases between. CDR3 bases: TGTGCCACCGCAAACTACGAGCAGTACTTC. This codes for CATANYEQYF.

This sequence joins TRBV28 and TRBJ1-5, with D perhaps matching TRBD1 (6 bases). Trimming cost V 2 bases and J 4 bases, with 12 bases left between them. This CDR3 comprises 15 residues. Germline CDR1 reads MDHEN; CDR2 reads SYDVKM. The DNA for the CDR3 is TGTGCCAGCAGTTTAAGTACAGGGTCGAATCAGCCCCAGCATTTT. It yields the protein CASSLSTGSNQPQHF. The complete variable domain, with remaining parts taken from reference TRBV28 and TRBJ1-5, reads DVKVTQSSRYLVKRTGEKVFLECVQDMDHENMFWYRQDPGLGLRLIYFSYDVKMKEKGDIPEGYSVSREKKERFSLILESASTNQTSMYLCASSLSTGSNQPQHFGDGTRLSIL.

The chain is built from TRBV28 and TRBJ2-1, with 11 bases aligning to TRBD1. Germline CDR1 is MDHEN and CDR2 is SYDVKM. The V gene end was trimmed by 6 bases and the J gene end by 8 bases; junction bases not matched to a gene: 9. CDR3 length: 15 residues. CDR3 coding DNA: TGTGCCAGCAGGCCGGACAGGGGGCCTCGGGATGAGCAGTTCTTC. Its translation: CASRPDRGPRDEQFF.

The V call is TRBV5-1, the J call TRBJ2-1, with D possibly being TRBD1 or TRBD2 (6 bases each). In germline, CDR1 is SGHRS, CDR2 YFSETQ. This CDR3 contains 14 residues. The V end was cut by 3 bases, the J end by 2 bases, with 9 bases between. The DNA for the CDR3 is TGCGCCAGCAGCTGGGGGGCCCCCTACAATGAGCAGTTCTTC. It encodes CASSWGAPYNEQFF.

This chain connects TRBV5-1 to TRBJ2-1; the D call may be TRBD1 or TRBD2 (5 bases each). The CDR3 is 13 residues long. Between the trimmed V and J ends, which lost 3 bases and 9 bases, there was a span of 13 bases. CDR1 and CDR2 from the germline V gene are SGHRS and YFSETQ. The CDR3 DNA reads TGCGCCAGCAGCTCGCTAGCAAGGGGTGAGCAGTTCTTC. The encoded protein is CASSSLARGEQFF.

The count of this clone is one. The chain links TRBV18 to TRBJ2-5, with D perhaps given as TRBD1 or TRBD2 (5 bases each). V gave up 4 bases and J gave up 3 bases, with 15 bases separating them. The CDR3 sequence is 15 residues long. Germline loops: CDR1 KGHSH, CDR2 LQKENI. The CDR3 sequence: CASSQTGTAKETQYF. Written as DNA, the CDR3 is TGTGCCAGCTCACAAACCGGGACCGCAAAAGAGACCCAGTACTTC.

The chain couples TRBV7-9 to TRBJ2-3, with D possibly called TRBD1 or TRBD2 (7 bases each). The CDR3 totals 13 residues. Per germline, CDR1 SEHNR and CDR2 FQNEAQ (reference sequence). Trimming cost V 5 bases and J 4 bases, with 10 bases left between them. The CDR3 coding sequence is TGTGCCAGCAGCCCAGGGGGGGCAGATACGCAGTATTTT. Translation gives CASSPGGADTQYF.

This chain links TRBV5-1 with TRBJ1-1, with D tentatively TRBD1 (5 bases). The CDR3 has 14 residues. Germline CDR1 and CDR2: SGHRS and YFSETQ. Trimming took off 0 bases at V and 3 bases at J, with 9 bases between the two ends. CDR3 bases: TGCGCCAGCAGCTTGGTCGGGGGGGACACTGAAGCTTTCTTT. Its translation: CASSLVGGDTEAFF. Together with reference TRBV5-1 and TRBJ1-1, the CDR3 gives the full variable domain: KAGVTQTPRYLIKTRGQQVTLSCSPISGHRSVSWYQQTPGQGLQFLFEYFSETQRNKGNFPGRFSGRQFSNSRSEMNVSTLELGDSALYLCASSLVGGDTEAFFGQGTRLTVV.

Regarding this clone: One junction end does not reproduce the germline sequence, and a read error may be involved. The genes are TRBV7-7 and TRBJ2-2; 8 nucleotides agree with TRBD2. Germline assignment: CDR1 SSHAT and CDR2 FNYEAQ (reference sequence). The CDR3 sequence is 15 residues long. The CDR3 is CASSLGSGITGELFF. The DNA for the CDR3 is TGTGCTAGCAGCTTAGGTAGCGGGATTACCGGGGAGCTGTTTTTT.

The V gene is TRBV19, the J gene TRBJ1-2; TRBD1 might be the D (6 bases). The V gene's germline CDR1 is LNHDA and CDR2 SQIVND (reference sequence). Between the trimmed V and J ends, which lost 5 bases and 4 bases, there was a span of 11 bases. This CDR3 region has 13 residues. In DNA form, the CDR3 reads TGTGCCAGTAGTCTACAGGGCGGCTATGGCTACACCTTC. As protein: CASSLQGGYGYTF.

This clone has a single count. CDR3 coding DNA: TGTGCCAGCAGTGGGGGTCTAGCGGGAACTCTCAATGAGCAGTTCTTC. This translates into CASSGGLAGTLNEQFF. The genes are TRBV6-4 and TRBJ2-1, with 9 bases lining up with TRBD2. J gave up 6 bases and V 4 bases, and 10 bases lay outside the gene matches. The CDR3 length is 16 residues. Germline loops: CDR1 MRHNA, CDR2 SNTAGT.

This clone has a handful of counts. This chain links TRBV4-1 with TRBJ1-1, with D uncertain. The CDR3 spans 14 residues. V dropped 1 base and J dropped 4 bases, with 10 bases sitting between them. The germline V gene has CDR1 MGHRA and CDR2 YSYEKL. The CDR3, as DNA: TGCGCCAGCAGCCAAGTAGACGGTAGCACTGAAGCTTTCTTT. Translated: CASSQVDGSTEAFF.

The chain joins TRBV25-1 to TRBJ2-7; 8 bases are shared with TRBD1. The germline V gene has CDR1 MGHDK and CDR2 SYGVNS. Trimming took 6 bases from V and 2 from J; bases not matched to a gene: 0. The CDR3 extends over 12 amino acids. The DNA for the CDR3 is TGTGCCAGCAGCAGGGGGCCCTACGAGCAGTACTTC. It yields the protein CASSRGPYEQYF.

V gene TRBV6-5 combines with J gene TRBJ2-3, with D possibly matching TRBD2 (6 bases). Looked up from germline, CDR1 is MNHEY and CDR2 is SVGAGI. V gave up 6 bases and J gave up 5 bases, with 9 bases separating them. This CDR3 comprises 12 residues. CDR3 sequence: CASRRAGDTQYF. The CDR3 DNA reads TGTGCCAGCAGGAGAGCGGGAGATACGCAGTATTTT.

This clone was observed a handful of times. CDR3 bases: TGTGCCAGCAGTGAAGAGAGGGGACGTACCCAGTACTTC. Its translation is CASSEERGRTQYF. This sequence joins TRBV2 and TRBJ2-5; D might be TRBD1 or TRBD2, each matching 5 bases. Trimming removed 1 base at V and 8 bases at J, with 11 bases between. The CDR3 is made up of 13 amino acids. The germline CDR1 and CDR2 sequences are SNHLY and FYNNEI.

The chain uses TRBV29-1 and TRBJ1-1, with D hard to call. This CDR3 has 12 residues. Germline assignment: CDR1 SQVTM and CDR2 ANQGSEA. The V end was cut by 5 bases, the J end by 3 bases, with 10 bases between. The CDR3 is CSVKYFDTEAFF. The CDR3, as DNA: TGCAGCGTTAAATACTTTGACACTGAAGCTTTCTTT.

This sequence joins TRBV28 and TRBJ1-1, with unresolved D. Trimming took 6 bases from V and 6 from J, leaving 17 bases between them. CDR1 is MDHEN and CDR2 is SYDVKM in the germline V gene. This CDR3 spans 14 amino acids. The CDR3 DNA sequence: TGTGCCAGCAGACCCCCCCCCACCATTGCTGAAGCTTTCTTT. Protein: CASRPPPTIAEAFF. Filled out from reference TRBV28 and TRBJ1-1, the complete variable domain reads DVKVTQSSRYLVKRTGEKVFLECVQDMDHENMFWYRQDPGLGLRLIYFSYDVKMKEKGDIPEGYSVSREKKERFSLILESASTNQTSMYLCASRPPPTIAEAFFGQGTRLTVV.